The 27 T cell receptor beta chains listed next were all sequenced from one sample in a study of shared clonotypes between healthy human individuals. Profiled with immunoSEQ multiplex PCR; TCRdb holds only in-frame clones, not every one. This sample has approximately 710,000 clones, with 90% found just once. The sequencing input was memory CD8+ T cells from PBMCs. Stated subset: CD45RO+ cells pooled with CCR7-negative TemRA cells. The receptors here all came from a young man in good health. Some clones in this sample may be carry-over from other donors' samples.

J is TRBJ1-2 and V is TRBV7-9; no firm D call. The V end was cut by 8 bases, the J end by 0 bases, with 7 bases between. The length of the CDR3 is 12 residues. Germline V gene lookup returns CDR1 SEHNR and CDR2 FQNEAQ (reference sequence). In DNA, the CDR3 is TGTGCCAGCGTAGTCGCTAACTATGGCTACACCTTC. Its protein product is CASVVANYGYTF.

This clone was recorded only once. The V and J genes are TRBV5-6 and TRBJ1-5, with D tentatively TRBD1 (6 bases). CDR1 is SGHDT and CDR2 is YYEEEE in the germline V gene. This CDR3 comprises 13 residues. The V end lost 3 bases, the J end lost 10 bases, and 14 bases lay between the germline ends. The CDR3 nucleotides read TGTGCCAGCAGCTGGGGGCGGGTCCTTCCCCAGCATTTT. Protein: CASSWGRVLPQHF.

In this sample, this clone turned up a few times. This chain's CDR3 is CSARLAYEQFF. The CDR3 DNA follows: TGCAGTGCTAGACTAGCCTATGAGCAGTTCTTC. The V gene is TRBV20-1, the J gene TRBJ2-1; D perhaps matches TRBD2 (5 bases). CDR1 is DFQATT, CDR2 SNEGSKA, per germline (reference sequence). This CDR3 contains 11 residues. With 2 bases removed from V and 8 bases from J, the gap between germline ends came to 7 bases.

The genes are TRBV7-9 and TRBJ2-3, with TRBD2 identical over 9 bases. The CDR3 loop spans 17 amino acids. After removal of 4 bases from V and 1 base from J, the junction contained 9 bases not matched to a gene. Germline V gene sequence: CDR1 SEHNR, CDR2 FQNEAQ (reference sequence). The CDR3 coding sequence is TGTGCCAGCAGCTCGACGAGAATAGCGGGAGGCACAGATACGCAGTATTTT. As protein: CASSSTRIAGGTDTQYF.

This clone came up once. The chain combines TRBV28 with TRBJ2-1, with 7 bases that match TRBD1. This CDR3 comprises 15 residues. CDR1 MDHEN and CDR2 SYDVKM come from the germline V gene. V trimming: 5 bases; J trimming: 6 bases; junction bases outside the gene matches: 10. In nucleotides, the CDR3 is TGTGCCAGCAGTCTCCCCGGGGACAGACCCAATGAGCAGTTCTTC. It codes for CASSLPGDRPNEQFF.

Concerning this clone: Additional DNA sequences in this sample encode the identical CDR3. This chain links TRBV27 with TRBJ1-4; D possibly corresponds to TRBD1 (5 bases). V lost 2 bases and J lost 5, with 9 bases in between. Germline V gives CDR1 MNHEY, CDR2 SMNVEV (reference sequence). The CDR3 sequence is 14 residues long. The CDR3 bases are TGTGCCAGCAGTTTAACGGGGGGGAATGAAAAACTGTTTTTT. Its translation is CASSLTGGNEKLFF.

This rearrangement joins TRBV7-3 to TRBJ2-6; 7 nucleotides align to TRBD2. Germline-derived CDR1 and CDR2 are SGHTA and FQGTGA. V lost 7 bases to trimming and J lost 3 bases; unmatched junction nucleotides: 9. CDR3 size: 16 residues. CDR3 loop: CASTAGRRSGANVLTF. CDR3 nucleotide sequence: TGTGCCAGCACTGCCGGGAGGCGGAGTGGGGCCAACGTCCTGACTTTC.

V usage is TRBV28 and J usage is TRBJ2-2; TRBD1 aligns across 12 bases. The CDR3 contains 18 residues. Looked up from germline, CDR1 is MDHEN and CDR2 is SYDVKM. J was trimmed by 4 bases and V by 6 bases; bases with no gene match: 12. CDR3 loop: CASSPRDRGPRGTGELFF. The CDR3 DNA reads TGTGCCAGCAGCCCCAGGGACAGGGGGCCCCGGGGCACCGGGGAGCTGTTTTTT.

This sequence joins TRBV7-2 and TRBJ1-4; tentative D call: TRBD1 (5 bases). The CDR3 is 16 amino acids. From germline, CDR1 is SGHTA and CDR2 FQGNSA. Trimming removed 5 bases at V and 6 bases at J, with 19 bases between. The CDR3 DNA reads as TGTGCCAGCAGCCCAGGGAGTCCGGGGGGAGATGAAAAACTGTTTTTT. This codes for CASSPGSPGGDEKLFF.

This clone was detected ten times or more. In the same sample, other DNA sequences code for this CDR3. The chain employs TRBV27 and TRBJ2-7; no definite D call. CDR3 length equals 11 residues. From germline, CDR1 is MNHEY and CDR2 SMNVEV (reference sequence). V shed 4 bases and J shed 4 bases, with 5 bases lying between them. CDR3 sequence: CASSSSYEQYF. Here the CDR3 DNA reads TGTGCCAGCAGTTCCTCGTACGAGCAGTACTTC.

This chain links TRBV6-5 with TRBJ2-2, with D unresolved. The CDR3 extends over 15 amino acids. Germline V gene data show CDR1 as MNHEY and CDR2 as SVGAGI. V lost 4 bases to trimming and J lost 5 bases, with 14 bases between them. The CDR3 loop reads CASSLVLLKTGELFF. The CDR3, as DNA: TGTGCCAGCAGTTTAGTGCTCTTGAAGACCGGGGAGCTGTTTTTT.

This chain uses TRBV10-3 with TRBJ2-7, with D tentatively TRBD1 (6 bases). The V end was cut by 7 bases, the J end by 6 bases, with 16 bases between. Germline CDR1 is ENHRY and CDR2 is SYGVKD. This CDR3 comprises 13 residues. This CDR3 is CAITTGTQGEQYF. The DNA of the CDR3 is TGTGCCATCACTACCGGGACACAAGGCGAGCAGTACTTC.

The rearrangement uses TRBV7-9 and TRBJ2-5; 9 nucleotides match TRBD1. The germline CDR1 and CDR2 sequences are SEHNR and FQNEAQ (reference sequence). V lost 5 bases to trimming and J lost 5 bases; unmatched junction nucleotides: 21. There are 19 residues in the CDR3. CDR3 loop: CASSPRDREVATPGETQYF. The CDR3 DNA is TGTGCCAGCAGCCCCCGGGACAGGGAGGTAGCTACGCCTGGGGAGACCCAGTACTTC. Combining the CDR3 with reference TRBV7-9 and TRBJ2-5 gives the whole variable domain DTGVSQNPRHKITKRGQNVTFRCDPISEHNRLYWYRQTLGQGPEFLTYFQNEAQLEKSRLLSDRFSAERPKGSFSTLEIQRTEQGDSAMYLCASSPRDREVATPGETQYFGPGTRLLVL.

The chain uses TRBV4-1 and TRBJ2-7; 11 bases fit TRBD1. CDR3 length equals 15 residues. The trim removed 4 bases at V and 6 bases at J, leaving 8 bases unmatched. The germline V gene has CDR1 MGHRA and CDR2 YSYEKL. CDR3 amino acids: CASSLWDRGISEQYF. The CDR3, as DNA: TGCGCCAGCAGCCTCTGGGACAGGGGGATTAGCGAGCAGTACTTC.

With regard to this clone: The sample contains more than one DNA sequence encoding this CDR3. J is TRBJ2-7 and V is TRBV28; the D gene is possibly TRBD1 (5 bases). V dropped 5 bases and J dropped 3 bases, with 5 bases sitting between them. The CDR3 length is 11 residues. Germline-derived CDR1 and CDR2 are MDHEN and SYDVKM. CDR3 DNA: TGTGCCAGCAGTCAGGGCTACGAGCAGTACTTC. Encoded protein: CASSQGYEQYF.

This chain connects TRBV7-2 to TRBJ2-5; 8 positions match TRBD2. CDR1 is SGHTA and CDR2 is FQGNSA in the germline V gene. The V segment lost 1 base and the J segment 4 bases; nucleotides outside the gene matches: 8. This CDR3 contains 16 residues. CDR3 bases: TGTGCCAGCAGCTTAGTTCAAGCGGGAGAGGGAGAGACCCAGTACTTC. Translated, it gives CASSLVQAGEGETQYF.

The chain employs TRBV4-2 and TRBJ2-1, with D perhaps matching TRBD2 (6 bases). V lost 0 bases and J 2 bases, leaving 11 bases between the germline ends. CDR1 LGHNA and CDR2 YNFKEQ come from the germline V gene. This CDR3 region has 16 residues. CDR3 in DNA: TGTGCCAGCAGCCAAGAGGGGGGAGAAGCCTACAATGAGCAGTTCTTC. It encodes CASSQEGGEAYNEQFF.

The CDR3 reads CAIRPDGLGKLANYGYTF. The CDR3 DNA reads TGTGCCATCAGACCGGACGGCCTAGGAAAGCTCGCTAACTATGGCTACACCTTC. This chain joins TRBV10-3 and TRBJ1-2; D is ambiguous. V was trimmed by 6 bases and J by 0 bases, leaving 23 bases between them. Germline V gene sequence: CDR1 ENHRY, CDR2 SYGVKD. The length of the CDR3 is 18 residues.

The chain has TRBV19 and TRBJ1-1, with D unresolved. CDR1 and CDR2 from the germline V gene are LNHDA and SQIVND (reference sequence). V lost 3 bases, J lost 6 bases, and 17 bases lay in between. The length of the CDR3 is 15 residues. The CDR3 reads CASSITTGLMAEAFF. As DNA, the CDR3 is TGTGCCAGTAGTATTACCACGGGCCTCATGGCTGAAGCTTTCTTT.

This CDR3 is CAISDSAYEQYF. CDR3 coding DNA: TGTGCCATCAGTGACAGTGCTTACGAGCAGTACTTC. V usage is TRBV10-3 and J usage is TRBJ2-7; no reliable D call. Germline V gives CDR1 ENHRY, CDR2 SYGVKD. The CDR3 has 12 residues. Deletions cut 3 bases from V and 4 bases from J, with 7 bases between.

This chain links TRBV19 with TRBJ2-7; TRBD1 agrees at 8 bases. V lost 8 bases, J lost 3 bases, and 12 bases stayed unmatched. Germline CDR1 is LNHDA and CDR2 is SQIVND (reference sequence). CDR3 length equals 15 residues. The DNA for the CDR3 is TGTGCCAGTTCACAGGGGGTTCATCCTGACTACGAGCAGTACTTC. Encoded protein: CASSQGVHPDYEQYF.

V is TRBV11-2 and J is TRBJ2-1, with D possibly being TRBD2 (7 bases). CDR3 length equals 16 residues. The V end lost 5 bases, the J end lost 0 bases, and 14 bases lay between the germline ends. CDR1 is SGHAT and CDR2 is FQNNGV in the germline V gene. The CDR3 reads CASSLHGGHSYNEQFF. CDR3 nucleotide sequence: TGTGCCAGCAGCCTGCACGGGGGGCACTCCTACAATGAGCAGTTCTTC.

This clone appeared a few times. The J gene is TRBJ1-1, the V gene TRBV19; possible D gene TRBD1, 6 bases. Trimming left V 6 bases short and J 1 base short, with 15 bases between. The CDR3 consists of 15 residues. Germline V gives CDR1 LNHDA, CDR2 SQIVND (reference sequence). The CDR3 coding sequence is TGTGCCAGTAGGGATAGGGGGACGGCGAACACTGAAGCTTTCTTT. As protein: CASRDRGTANTEAFF.

The V call is TRBV19, the J call TRBJ1-5; 7 bases agree with TRBD1. Germline lookup yields CDR1 LNHDA and CDR2 SQIVND (reference sequence). The CDR3 has 16 amino acids. V dropped 4 bases and J dropped 5; count of bases not matched to a gene: 11. The CDR3 reads CASSKPGTATDQPQHF. CDR3 in DNA: TGTGCCAGTAGTAAACCTGGGACAGCCACGGATCAGCCCCAGCATTTT. Full variable domain (rest looked up from reference TRBV19 and TRBJ1-5): DGGITQSPKYLFRKEGQNVTLSCEQNLNHDAMYWYRQDPGQGLRLIYYSQIVNDFQKGDIAEGYSVSREKKESFPLTVTSAQKNPTAFYLCASSKPGTATDQPQHFGDGTRLSIL.

The rearrangement uses TRBV5-1 and TRBJ1-2; 9 bases align to TRBD1. CDR3 length equals 15 residues. V lost 3 bases and J lost 7; bases outside the gene matches: 10. Germline V CDR1 and CDR2: SGHRS, YFSETQ. The CDR3, as DNA: TGCGCCAGCAGCTCTGGTGGGACAGGGCGTATTGGCTACACCTTC. It yields the protein CASSSGGTGRIGYTF.

CDR3: CASSISGTGSGEQYF. Here the CDR3 DNA reads TGTGCCAGCAGCATCTCCGGGACAGGGTCAGGCGAGCAGTACTTC. The genes are TRBV9 and TRBJ2-7; 9 nucleotides align to TRBD1. Losses at the gene ends were 4 bases for V and 6 bases for J; bases not matched to a gene: 11. Per germline, CDR1 SGDLS and CDR2 YYNGEE. This CDR3 has 15 residues. Complete variable domain (other parts from reference TRBV9 and TRBJ2-7): DSGVTQTPKHLITATGQRVTLRCSPRSGDLSVYWYQQSLDQGLQFLIQYYNGEERAKGNILERFSAQQFPDLHSELNLSSLELGDSALYFCASSISGTGSGEQYFGPGTRLTVT.

This chain links TRBV7-8 with TRBJ2-3; D uncertain. The V gene's germline CDR1 is SGHVS and CDR2 FQNEAQ. The ends were cut back, 0 bases at V and 5 bases at J, with 15 bases in the middle. The CDR3 runs to 16 residues. The CDR3 nucleotides read TGTGCCAGCAGCTTAGCTGTCAGAATCTCCAAAGATACGCAGTATTTT. Translation: CASSLAVRISKDTQYF.